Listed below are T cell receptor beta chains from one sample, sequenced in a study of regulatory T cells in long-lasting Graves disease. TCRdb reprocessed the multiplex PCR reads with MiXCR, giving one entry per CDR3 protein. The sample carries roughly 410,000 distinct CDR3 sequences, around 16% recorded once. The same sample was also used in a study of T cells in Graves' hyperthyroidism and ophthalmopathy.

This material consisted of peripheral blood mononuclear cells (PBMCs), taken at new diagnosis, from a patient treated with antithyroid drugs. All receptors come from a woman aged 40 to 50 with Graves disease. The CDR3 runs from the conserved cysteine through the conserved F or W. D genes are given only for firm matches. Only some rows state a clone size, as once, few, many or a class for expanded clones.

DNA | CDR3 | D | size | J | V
TGTGCCAGCAGCCGGACAGAGAACTACGAGCAGTACTTC | CASSRTENYEQYF | . | few | TRBJ2-7 | TRBV27
TGTGCCAGCAGCTTTCCGGGGTCCTACGAGCAGTACTTC | CASSFPGSYEQYF | . | many | TRBJ2-7 | TRBV7-9
TGTGCCAGCTCACGCGACAGGGGGCTGGGTCAGCCCCAGCATTTT | CASSRDRGLGQPQHF | TRBD1 | . | TRBJ1-5 | TRBV18
TGTGCCAGCAGTTTAGCAGGGTCTAATGAAAAACTGTTTTTT | CASSLAGSNEKLFF | . | many | TRBJ1-4 | TRBV12-3/TRBV12-4
TGTGCCAGCAGCTTAGATCCGACTAGCGGATTCTACGAGCAGTACTTC | CASSLDPTSGFYEQYF | TRBD2 | many | TRBJ2-7 | TRBV11-2
TGTGCCAGCAGCTGGGGCAGGGGGCCGGAGACCCAGTACTTC | CASSWGRGPETQYF | TRBD1 | many | TRBJ2-5 | TRBV13
TGTGCCAGCACACGTGGAGATCTGACCGGGGAGCTGTTTTTT | CASTRGDLTGELFF | . | many | TRBJ2-2 | TRBV27
TGTGCCAGCAGCCGACAGGGGATCGCCTACGAGCAGTACTTC | CASSRQGIAYEQYF | TRBD1 | many | TRBJ2-7 | TRBV3-1
TGTGCCAGCTCACCAGACAGGGGAAGAAGTGGAAACACCATATATTTT | CASSPDRGRSGNTIYF | TRBD1 | many | TRBJ1-3 | TRBV18
TGTGCCAGCAGTTCTGGACTAGCCCCAGATACGCAGTATTTT | CASSSGLAPDTQYF | TRBD2 | many | TRBJ2-3 | TRBV6-2/TRBV6-3
TGTGCCAGCAGTGAGGGGGCTGTCAATGAGCAGTTCTTC | CASSEGAVNEQFF | TRBD1 | many | TRBJ2-1 | TRBV28
TGTGCCAGCAGCTTAGGAGAAGGACTAGCGGGATTCGATGAGCAGTTCTTC | CASSLGEGLAGFDEQFF | TRBD2 | many | TRBJ2-1 | TRBV7-8
TGTGCCAGCTCACCAATAAGCCAAGAGACCCAGTACTTC | CASSPISQETQYF | . | . | TRBJ2-5 | TRBV18
TGTGCCAGCAGCCCCCTTATCGGACAGGGCCAATCCAAAAACATTCAGTACTTC | CASSPLIGQGQSKNIQYF | TRBD1 | many | TRBJ2-4 | TRBV7-3
TGTGCCGTCCGTGGGGGCGGGGAGCCCCAGCATTTT | CAVRGGGEPQHF | . | few | TRBJ1-5 | TRBV19
TGCGCCAGCAGCTTGGCCGTCAACACCGGGGAGCTGTTTTTT | CASSLAVNTGELFF | . | . | TRBJ2-2 | TRBV5-1
TGTGCCAGCAGTTCCTCCCCACCAGGGAGGGACGAGCAGTACTTC | CASSSSPPGRDEQYF | TRBD2 | . | TRBJ2-7 | TRBV27